Below, 6 T cell receptor beta chains from the same sample are listed, as sequenced in a study of blood T cell repertoires in COVID-19. Measured with immunoSEQ multiplex PCR; TCRdb has only the in-frame clones, and not every one. Found here are 24,000 or so clones, about nine tenths of them singletons; the top ten hold roughly 20%. Sequenced: peripheral blood. These receptors were taken from a woman older than 75 with acute or convalescent COVID-19.

This chain joins TRBV2 and TRBJ1-6; a possible D gene is TRBD1 (5 bases). This CDR3 has 13 amino acids. Trimming took 7 bases from V and 6 from J, leaving 10 bases between them. Germline V gene sequence: CDR1 SNHLY, CDR2 FYNNEI. This chain's CDR3 is CASKYQGNSPLHF. In DNA, the CDR3 is TGTGCCAGCAAGTACCAGGGTAATTCACCCCTCCACTTT.

The chain links TRBV6-2 or TRBV6-3 to TRBJ2-3; no definite D call. With 6 bases removed from V and 2 bases from J, the gap between germline ends came to 15 bases. The CDR3 has 15 residues. The germline CDR1 and CDR2 sequences are MNHEY and SVGEGT. The CDR3 DNA sequence: TGTGCCAGCAGCCTCCTTGGAGCGAACACAGATACGCAGTATTTT. Translating it yields CASSLLGANTDTQYF.

This chain joins TRBV6-5 and TRBJ1-6; a weak D match, TRBD1 (6 bases). Trimming pared 2 bases from V and 7 bases from J, leaving 12 bases between. The CDR3 length is 15 residues. Germline values: CDR1 MNHEY, CDR2 SVGAGI. CDR3: CASSYKRGQNSPLHF. In DNA, the CDR3 is TGTGCCAGCAGTTACAAGCGCGGACAGAATTCACCCCTCCACTTT.

The genes are TRBV18 and TRBJ2-7, with D perhaps TRBD2 (5 bases). This CDR3 is built from 14 residues. Germline V CDR1 and CDR2: KGHSH, LQKENI. Trimming took off 2 bases at V and 2 bases at J, with 10 bases between the two ends. The chain's CDR3 is CASSPGSEAYEQYF. The DNA of the CDR3 is TGTGCCAGCTCACCAGGGAGCGAGGCCTACGAGCAGTACTTC. The full variable domain, rest sourced from reference TRBV18 and TRBJ2-7, is NAGVMQNPRHLVRRRGQEARLRCSPMKGHSHVYWYRQLPEEGLKFMVYLQKENIIDESGMPKERFSAEFPKEGPSILRIQQVVRGDSAAYFCASSPGSEAYEQYFGPGTRLTVT.

The rearrangement joins TRBV5-4 to TRBJ2-3; 9 bases are a match to TRBD1. From germline, CDR1 is SGHNT and CDR2 YYREEE (reference sequence). Unmatched junction bases numbered 4, after V lost 0 bases and J lost 5 bases. CDR3 length: 15 residues. Here the CDR3 DNA reads TGTGCCAGCAGCTTGGGAGGGACAGGGATAGATACGCAGTATTTT. As protein: CASSLGGTGIDTQYF. The full variable domain, rest sourced from reference TRBV5-4 and TRBJ2-3, is ETGVTQSPTHLIKTRGQQVTLRCSSQSGHNTVSWYQQALGQGPQFIFQYYREEENGRGNFPPRFSGLQFPNYSSELNVNALELDDSALYLCASSLGGTGIDTQYFGPGTRLTVL.

The chain employs TRBV6-1 and TRBJ1-6; weak D call: TRBD1 (6 bases). Germline V gives CDR1 MNHNS, CDR2 SASEGT. The CDR3 contains 15 residues. V lost 3 bases and J 10 bases, leaving 16 bases between the germline ends. The CDR3 nucleotides are TGTGCCAGCAGTGAGTTACAGGGAGATTGGTCACCCCTCCACTTT. Residues: CASSELQGDWSPLHF.